Listed here are 31 T cell receptor beta chains from one sample, sequenced in a study of identical twins. One entry per CDR3 protein, called by TCRdb with MiXCR from the 5' RACE reads. Among about 730,000 distinct CDR3 sequences listed, approximately 22% were seen once. The same specimen was also included in a second study, on T cells expressing NK-cell markers.

The sequenced material came from PBMCs. The receptors here all came from a woman aged 18 to 35 in good health.

J is TRBJ2-2 and V is TRBV10-3; no reliable D call. Trimming left V 6 bases short and J 3 bases short, with 11 bases between. CDR1 ENHRY and CDR2 SYGVKD come from the germline V gene. The CDR3 covers 14 residues. In DNA, the CDR3 is TGTGCCATCAGCGACCACATGGACACCGGGGAGCTGTTTTTT. Encoded protein: CAISDHMDTGELFF.

In regard to this clonotype: This could be a read error, since a much larger clone is one nucleotide away. V and J are TRBV5-1 and TRBJ2-1; no firm D call. Trimming stripped 7 bases from V and 12 bases from J, with 14 bases between. CDR3 size: 11 residues. Looked up from germline, CDR1 is SGHRS and CDR2 is YFSETQ. The CDR3 sequence: CASALTSLQFF. In DNA, the CDR3 is TGCGCCAGCGCTCTTACGAGCTTGCAGTTCTTC.

The table lists this clonotype with many counts. This chain uses TRBV12-3 or TRBV12-4 with TRBJ2-2; TRBD1 matches 9 bases. V lost 5 bases, J lost 5 bases, and 0 bases stayed unmatched. The length of the CDR3 is 13 residues. DNA of the CDR3: TGTGCCAGCAGTGGACAGGGGACCGGGGAGCTGTTTTTT. It is translated as CASSGQGTGELFF.

The chain joins TRBV30 to TRBJ2-1; maybe TRBD2 (6 bases). Germline assignment: CDR1 GTSNPN and CDR2 SVGIG (reference sequence). V gave up 6 bases and J gave up 10 bases, with 31 bases separating them. CDR3 size: 17 residues. The DNA of the CDR3 is TGTGCCTGCTCCCGGGAACTCCGGTGGACTGCGGGAAACGAGCAGTTCTTC. It yields the protein CACSRELRWTAGNEQFF.

This sequence joins TRBV20-1 and TRBJ2-7; D might be TRBD1 (6 bases). Germline V gene data show CDR1 as DFQATT and CDR2 as SNEGSKA (reference sequence). CDR3 size: 13 residues. Trimming shortened V by 6 bases and J by 5 bases, and 17 bases separated the two germline ends. This CDR3 reads CSAYDRPGDEQYF. In DNA, the CDR3 is TGCAGTGCGTATGACAGGCCCGGGGACGAGCAGTACTTC.

The rearrangement joins TRBV12-3 or TRBV12-4 to TRBJ2-3; the match to TRBD1 covers 10 bases. CDR3 length equals 17 residues. Unmatched junction bases numbered 9, after V lost 6 bases and J lost 0 bases. As DNA, the CDR3 is TGTGCCAGCAGGGACGGGACAGGGGCGACTAGCACAGATACGCAGTATTTT. It specifies CASRDGTGATSTDTQYF.

This clonotype has a handful of counts. The chain carries TRBV4-3 and TRBJ2-1, with TRBD2 matching 8 bases. The trim removed 2 bases at V and 5 bases at J, leaving 11 bases unmatched. CDR1 is LGHNA and CDR2 is YSLEER in the germline V gene. The CDR3 covers 17 residues. The CDR3 region has the DNA TGCGCCAGCAGCCAATCGCCTACTAGCGGCCCCAACAATGAGCAGTTCTTC. Protein: CASSQSPTSGPNNEQFF.

This clonotype was seen ten or more times. The V call is TRBV29-1, the J call TRBJ2-3; D remains unclear. The CDR3 runs to 9 residues. V gave up 7 bases and J gave up 5 bases, with 4 bases separating them. From germline, CDR1 is SQVTM and CDR2 ANQGSEA. The CDR3 here is CSAGDTQYF. The CDR3 DNA reads TGCAGCGCGGGAGATACGCAGTATTTT.

The CDR3 coding sequence is TGCAGCGTTGAGGAACCCTCCTACGAGCAGTACTTC. Amino acids: CSVEEPSYEQYF. The chain joins TRBV29-1 to TRBJ2-7; D ambiguous. This CDR3 spans 12 amino acids. The germline CDR1 and CDR2 sequences are SQVTM and ANQGSEA. V was cut by 3 bases and J by 0 bases, with 6 bases left in between.

This clonotype was detected only a few times. The J gene is TRBJ2-3, the V gene TRBV7-2, with D perhaps TRBD2 (6 bases). CDR1 and CDR2 from the germline V gene are SGHTA and FQGNSA. The CDR3 is made up of 16 amino acids. The ends were cut back, 2 bases at V and 5 bases at J, with 17 bases in the middle. The CDR3 DNA is TGTGCCAGCAGCTTATATTTCCAGCGGGCGGGAGATACGCAGTATTTT. Its protein is CASSLYFQRAGDTQYF.

This clonotype was recorded a few times. The chain joins TRBV9 to TRBJ2-6, with 9 bases matching TRBD1. The CDR3 runs 18 residues. Unmatched junction bases numbered 4, after V lost 0 bases and J lost 0 bases. Germline V CDR1 and CDR2: SGDLS, YYNGEE. CDR3 sequence: CASSVGGQGHSGANVLTF. In nucleotides, the CDR3 is TGTGCCAGCAGCGTAGGGGGACAGGGACACTCTGGGGCCAACGTCCTGACTTTC.

This clonotype appeared a few times. The chain combines TRBV15 with TRBJ2-3, with a weak D call TRBD2 (5 bases). The V end lost 5 bases, the J end lost 5 bases, and 14 bases lay between the germline ends. The CDR3 sequence is 14 residues long. Germline V gene sequence: CDR1 LNHNV, CDR2 YYDKDF (reference sequence). In DNA, the CDR3 is TGTGCCACCAGCCAGAAGTTGGGGAGAGATACGCAGTATTTT. This translates into CATSQKLGRDTQYF. Full variable domain (rest looked up from reference TRBV15 and TRBJ2-3): DAMVIQNPRYQVTQFGKPVTLSCSQTLNHNVMYWYQQKSSQAPKLLFHYYDKDFNNEADTPDNFQSRRPNTSFCFLDIRSPGLGDTAMYLCATSQKLGRDTQYFGPGTRLTVL.

The chain couples TRBV20-1 to TRBJ2-1, with TRBD2 identical over 10 bases. Trimming cost V 5 bases and J 8 bases; bases outside gene matches: 15. The CDR3 loop spans 16 amino acids. The germline CDR1 and CDR2 sequences are DFQATT and SNEGSKA (reference sequence). CDR3 region: CSAPKRAGGPTHEQFF. The CDR3 DNA reads as TGCAGTGCTCCGAAGAGAGCGGGAGGGCCGACGCATGAGCAGTTCTTC.

The CDR3 reads CSFPTTYNEQFF. The CDR3 DNA is TGCAGCTTCCCGACTACCTACAATGAGCAGTTCTTC. V is TRBV29-1 and J is TRBJ2-1; a weak D match, TRBD2 (5 bases). Germline CDR1 is SQVTM and CDR2 is ANQGSEA. The CDR3 is made up of 12 amino acids. Trimming cost V 8 bases and J 2 bases, with 10 bases left between them.

This sequence joins TRBV9 and TRBJ2-7; D perhaps matches TRBD2 (6 bases). This CDR3 has 17 amino acids. The germline V gene has CDR1 SGDLS and CDR2 YYNGEE. Trimming shortened V by 4 bases and J by 7 bases, and 27 bases separated the two germline ends. Here the CDR3 reads CASSSDQGLAAVYEQYF. CDR3 DNA sequence: TGTGCCAGCAGCTCTGACCAGGGACTGGCAGCGGTGTATGAGCAGTACTTC.

This clonotype appeared a few times. The chain carries TRBV4-2 and TRBJ2-3, with 12 bases fitting TRBD2. The CDR3 contains 18 residues. V trimming: 4 bases; J trimming: 4 bases; junction bases outside the gene matches: 12. The germline CDR1 and CDR2 sequences are LGHNA and YNFKEQ. The CDR3 reads CASSPLPSGRAEADTQYF. CDR3 sequence (DNA): TGTGCCAGCAGCCCATTACCTAGCGGGAGGGCCGAAGCAGATACGCAGTATTTT.

This clonotype was seen a handful of times. V and J are TRBV7-8 and TRBJ2-7, with D tentatively TRBD1 (5 bases). The CDR3 covers 14 residues. Germline-derived CDR1 and CDR2 are SGHVS and FQNEAQ. Trimming pared 0 bases from V and 2 bases from J, leaving 8 bases between. CDR3 residues: CASSLAGVAYEQYF. For the CDR3, the DNA is TGTGCCAGCAGCTTAGCAGGGGTAGCCTACGAGCAGTACTTC.

This clonotype was counted a few times. The rearrangement joins TRBV20-1 to TRBJ2-1; no definite D call. Per germline, CDR1 DFQATT and CDR2 SNEGSKA (reference sequence). CDR3 length: 12 amino acids. The V gene lost 3 bases and the J gene lost 3 bases, with 6 bases spanning the gap. CDR3 sequence (DNA): TGCAGTGCTAGTACTATCTACAATGAGCAGTTCTTC. This gives the protein CSASTIYNEQFF.

This clonotype was detected a few times. The chain recombines TRBV5-1 with TRBJ2-5; possibly TRBD2 for D (5 bases). The CDR3 is made up of 14 amino acids. Trimming pared 2 bases from V and 4 bases from J, leaving 12 bases between. Germline V CDR1 and CDR2: SGHRS, YFSETQ. CDR3 sequence: CASSLSNEGETQYF. In DNA form, the CDR3 reads TGCGCCAGCAGCTTATCTAACGAGGGAGAGACCCAGTACTTC.

This chain links TRBV11-2 with TRBJ2-1; D is perhaps TRBD1 (6 bases). From germline, CDR1 is SGHAT and CDR2 FQNNGV. Trimming removed 5 bases at V and 8 bases at J, with 22 bases between. CDR3 length: 16 amino acids. The CDR3 nucleotides read TGTGCCAGCAGCCAGAAAGGACAGCTCCTTGGGGATGAGCAGTTCTTC. It specifies CASSQKGQLLGDEQFF. The full variable domain, with the rest looked up from reference TRBV11-2 and TRBJ2-1, is EAGVAQSPRYKIIEKRQSVAFWCNPISGHATLYWYQQILGQGPKLLIQFQNNGVVDDSQLPKDRFSAERLKGVDSTLKIQPAKLEDSAVYLCASSQKGQLLGDEQFFGPGTRLTVL.

With regard to this clonotype: This may stem from a read error, because a much larger clone lies one nucleotide away. The chain uses TRBV7-9 and TRBJ2-7, with D hard to call. Germline V gene lookup returns CDR1 SEHNR and CDR2 FQNEAQ (reference sequence). CDR3 length: 12 residues. V lost 8 bases and J lost 3, with 11 bases in between. In DNA, the CDR3 is TGTGCCAGCGGCCCACAGAGCTACGAGCAGTACTTC. The encoded protein is CASGPQSYEQYF.

The chain links TRBV15 to TRBJ2-2, with a possible D match to TRBD1 (6 bases). Germline assignment: CDR1 LNHNV and CDR2 YYDKDF (reference sequence). Deletions cut 1 base from V and 3 bases from J, with 21 bases between. The CDR3 totals 19 residues. CDR3 sequence: CATSRGFLKDSYDTGELFF. CDR3 DNA sequence: TGTGCCACCAGCAGAGGGTTCCTAAAGGACAGCTACGACACCGGGGAGCTGTTTTTT.

This clonotype was found a few times. The chain recombines TRBV20-1 with TRBJ2-3, with D perhaps TRBD1 (5 bases). Germline V CDR1 and CDR2: DFQATT, SNEGSKA (reference sequence). Trimming pared 5 bases from V and 0 bases from J, leaving 9 bases between. The CDR3 is made up of 13 amino acids. CDR3 nucleotide sequence: TGCAGTGCTCAGGGATCTAGCACAGATACGCAGTATTTT. Protein: CSAQGSSTDTQYF.

This clonotype was seen only a few times. The chain has TRBV5-1 and TRBJ1-3; TRBD1 agrees at 8 bases. The CDR3 is 15 residues long. Trimming removed 3 bases from V and 3 bases from J; junction bases left unmatched: 5. Germline V gene data show CDR1 as SGHRS and CDR2 as YFSETQ. CDR3 sequence: CASSYVGQDGNTIYF. In nucleotides, the CDR3 is TGCGCCAGCAGCTACGTGGGACAGGATGGAAACACCATATATTTT.

This clonotype was observed a few times. The chain is built from TRBV12-3 or TRBV12-4 and TRBJ2-7; no clear D gene. The CDR3 loop spans 15 amino acids. V was clipped by 2 bases and J by 0 bases, with 11 bases between them. CDR3 loop: CASSLRQRSSYEQYF. CDR3 in DNA: TGTGCCAGCAGTTTACGGCAGCGAAGCTCCTACGAGCAGTACTTC.

The sample holds many counts of this clonotype. The V call is TRBV29-1, the J call TRBJ1-2, with a weak D call TRBD1 (5 bases). The ends were cut back, 7 bases at V and 2 bases at J, with 8 bases in the middle. CDR1 is SQVTM, CDR2 ANQGSEA, per germline. CDR3 length equals 11 residues. CDR3 nucleotides: TGCAGCGCTCAGGGAAACTATGGCTACACCTTC. It encodes CSAQGNYGYTF.

This clonotype appeared a few times. V gene TRBV7-8 combines with J gene TRBJ2-7, with TRBD2 as a possible D gene (5 bases). Germline V CDR1 and CDR2: SGHVS, FQNEAQ. V lost 1 base and J 2 bases, leaving 12 bases between the germline ends. The CDR3 totals 15 residues. In DNA form, the CDR3 reads TGTGCCAGCAGCTTAGAAAGCGGCGGAACCTACGAGCAGTACTTC. Its translation is CASSLESGGTYEQYF.

This clonotype has a handful of counts. The V and J genes are TRBV5-6 and TRBJ2-5, with D perhaps TRBD1 (6 bases). V was clipped by 3 bases and J by 2 bases, with 17 bases between them. CDR3 length: 16 amino acids. The germline gives CDR1 SGHDT, CDR2 YYEEEE. The CDR3 sequence is CASSWAPDSRQETQYF. The CDR3 DNA is TGTGCCAGCAGCTGGGCCCCGGACAGCCGTCAAGAGACCCAGTACTTC.

The J gene is TRBJ2-7, the V gene TRBV27; a weak D match, TRBD2 (6 bases). The germline V gene has CDR1 MNHEY and CDR2 SMNVEV (reference sequence). This CDR3 has 16 amino acids. V dropped 7 bases and J dropped 6 bases, with 25 bases sitting between them. The CDR3 DNA reads as TGTGCCAGCAATTCACCCGCAGCGGGTAGCCGGGGCGAGCAGTACTTC. Encoded protein: CASNSPAAGSRGEQYF.

This clonotype was detected a few times. The chain uses TRBV20-1 and TRBJ2-1; 9 bases align to TRBD2. Germline V CDR1 and CDR2: DFQATT, SNEGSKA (reference sequence). This CDR3 comprises 14 residues. V lost 3 bases, J lost 5 bases, and 5 bases stayed unmatched. CDR3 region: CSASVAGDHNEQFF. The CDR3 DNA sequence: TGCAGTGCTAGTGTAGCGGGAGACCACAATGAGCAGTTCTTC.

The rearrangement links TRBV10-3 to TRBJ1-5; no firm D call. This CDR3 region has 15 residues. Trimming left V 3 bases short and J 6 bases short, with 15 bases between. Germline V gene data show CDR1 as ENHRY and CDR2 as SYGVKD. The CDR3: CAISERAGVGQPQHF. The CDR3 DNA reads as TGTGCCATCAGTGAAAGGGCAGGTGTGGGTCAGCCCCAGCATTTT.